The 3 T cell receptor beta chains reported below all come from one sample, sequenced in a study of CD8+ T cells in alopecia areata. RNA was extracted and reverse transcribed into cDNA as the sequencing template. Using immunoSEQ multiplex PCR, the repertoire was profiled, and TCRdb retains in-frame clones only, with some absent. The table lists 150,000 to 190,000 clones, around 50% of them singletons, with roughly a fifth in the top ten. This specimen was CD8+ T cells sorted from blood, taken at week 0. These receptors were collected from a human donor with alopecia areata.

This clone was counted only a few times. The V gene is TRBV9, the J gene TRBJ1-5; D not certain. Germline V CDR1 and CDR2: SGDLS, YYNGEE. This CDR3 is built from 15 residues. V dropped 3 bases and J dropped 4 bases, with 14 bases sitting between them. CDR3 region: CASSGGAELNQPQHF. CDR3 in DNA: TGTGCCAGCAGCGGAGGTGCCGAACTAAATCAGCCCCAGCATTTT. Full variable domain (remainder filled in from reference TRBV9 and TRBJ1-5): DSGVTQTPKHLITATGQRVTLRCSPRSGDLSVYWYQQSLDQGLQFLIQYYNGEERAKGNILERFSAQQFPDLHSELNLSSLELGDSALYFCASSGGAELNQPQHFGDGTRLSIL.

The rearrangement links TRBV19 to TRBJ2-1; D may correspond to TRBD1 or TRBD2 (5 bases each). V gave up 5 bases and J gave up 2 bases, with 7 bases separating them. This CDR3 spans 13 amino acids. The germline V gene encodes CDR1 LNHDA and CDR2 SQIVND (reference sequence). As DNA, the CDR3 is TGTGCCAGTAGTGGGGGAACCTACAATGAGCAGTTCTTC. It codes for CASSGGTYNEQFF. The variable domain in full, with the rest retrieved from reference TRBV19 and TRBJ2-1, is DGGITQSPKYLFRKEGQNVTLSCEQNLNHDAMYWYRQDPGQGLRLIYYSQIVNDFQKGDIAEGYSVSREKKESFPLTVTSAQKNPTAFYLCASSGGTYNEQFFGPGTRLTVL.

The chain carries TRBV30 and TRBJ1-1; D is undetermined. Germline-derived CDR1 and CDR2 are GTSNPN and SVGIG (reference sequence). The ends were cut back, 2 bases at V and 7 bases at J, with 14 bases in the middle. The CDR3 extends over 13 amino acids. For the CDR3, the DNA is TGTGCCTGGAGTCCCATGCGGGGAGTTGAAGCTTTCTTT. Protein sequence: CAWSPMRGVEAFF. The full variable domain, its missing parts supplied by reference TRBV30 and TRBJ1-1, is SQTIHQWPATLVQPVGSPLSLECTVEGTSNPNLYWYRQAAGRGLQLLFYSVGIGQISSEVPQNLSASRPQDRQFILSSKKLLLSDSGFYLCAWSPMRGVEAFFGQGTRLTVV.